Following are 14 T cell receptor beta chains from one sample sequenced in a study of T cell repertoires in cytomegalovirus infection. These TCRs' antigens remain unknown. MiXCR was run by TCRdb on the reads, yielding one entry per CDR3 protein. The sample holds 45,000 to 55,000 distinct CDR3 sequences, roughly 18% seen once. The sequences come from CD8+ T cells from cultured PBMCs, collected from culture after CMV antigen stimulation. The receptors shown here come from a human donor in good health (CMV status not recorded). Some clones in this sample may be carry-over from other donors' samples.

This clonotype was counted only a few times. The genes are TRBV27 and TRBJ2-7, with 8 positions matching TRBD1. Germline loops: CDR1 MNHEY, CDR2 SMNVEV (reference sequence). The CDR3 has 16 amino acids. V trimming: 5 bases; J trimming: 7 bases; junction bases outside the gene matches: 16. CDR3 in amino acids: CASSRQSSGTGEEQYF. Here the CDR3 DNA reads TGTGCCAGCAGTCGTCAATCCTCCGGGACAGGCGAAGAGCAGTACTTC.

This clonotype was counted many times. This chain links TRBV7-2 with TRBJ2-7; no clear D. Trimming left V 1 base short and J 0 bases short, with 19 bases between. The CDR3 runs 18 residues. The germline gives CDR1 SGHTA, CDR2 FQGNSA. The CDR3 coding sequence is TGTGCCAGCAGCTTAGATTCGTCTTGGTCGGATGTCTCCTACGAGCAGTACTTC. Encoded protein: CASSLDSSWSDVSYEQYF.

The V gene is TRBV11-2, the J gene TRBJ2-1; tentatively, D is TRBD2 (5 bases). V lost 1 base, J lost 3 bases, and 16 bases lay in between. CDR3 length: 17 residues. Germline CDR1 reads SGHAT; CDR2 reads FQNNGV. The chain's CDR3 is CASSLGEGINNYNEQFF. The CDR3 DNA reads TGTGCCAGCAGCTTAGGTGAGGGCATTAATAACTACAATGAGCAGTTCTTC.

This sequence joins TRBV30 and TRBJ2-1; 7 bases line up with TRBD2. Unmatched junction bases numbered 14, after V lost 0 bases and J lost 9 bases. The V gene's germline CDR1 is GTSNPN and CDR2 SVGIG (reference sequence). The CDR3 extends over 16 amino acids. The CDR3 region is CAWSVSGGSILSEQFF. DNA of the CDR3: TGTGCCTGGAGTGTATCCGGCGGGAGTATTTTGAGTGAGCAGTTCTTC.

This clonotype has just a few counts. This sequence joins TRBV10-1 and TRBJ2-3; no firm D call. CDR3 size: 13 residues. Trimming left V 2 bases short and J 2 bases short, with 5 bases between. Germline V gene data show CDR1 as WNHNN and CDR2 as SYGVQD (reference sequence). This CDR3 is CASSEPNTDTQYF. In DNA, the CDR3 is TGCGCCAGCAGTGAGCCGAACACAGATACGCAGTATTTT.

The V gene is TRBV2, the J gene TRBJ1-5, with D unresolved. V shed 11 bases and J shed 0 bases, with 11 bases lying between them. The CDR3 is made up of 13 amino acids. Germline V lookup: CDR1 SNHLY, CDR2 FYNNEI. This CDR3 reads CASRHNSNQPQHF. The CDR3 DNA reads as TGTGCCTCCCGTCACAATAGCAATCAGCCCCAGCATTTT.

The gene calls are TRBV19 and TRBJ2-7; 7 nucleotides align to TRBD2. Trimming cost V 6 bases and J 2 bases; bases outside gene matches: 7. Germline V gene lookup returns CDR1 LNHDA and CDR2 SQIVND (reference sequence). The CDR3 is made up of 14 amino acids. For the CDR3, the DNA is TGTGCCAGTAGCATCTCTAGCGGACCCTACGAGCAGTACTTC. Translated: CASSISSGPYEQYF.

The gene calls are TRBV27 and TRBJ2-1; the match to TRBD1 covers 8 bases. This CDR3 contains 15 residues. V trimming: 2 bases; J trimming: 9 bases; junction bases outside the gene matches: 9. CDR1 and CDR2 from the germline V gene are MNHEY and SMNVEV (reference sequence). CDR3 loop: CASSLGRGQGGEQFF. The CDR3 DNA is TGTGCCAGCAGTTTAGGAAGAGGACAGGGTGGTGAGCAGTTCTTC.

This clonotype was observed at least ten times. This sequence joins TRBV5-5 and TRBJ1-3; D might be TRBD1 (5 bases). V shed 7 bases and J shed 0 bases, with 17 bases lying between them. The CDR3 covers 16 residues. The germline V gene has CDR1 SGHKS and CDR2 YYEKEE (reference sequence). The CDR3 is CASGVPTGGSGNTIYF. CDR3 DNA sequence: TGTGCCAGCGGGGTTCCCACCGGGGGCTCTGGAAACACCATATATTTT.

The chain has TRBV28 and TRBJ2-5, with 11 bases lining up with TRBD1. This CDR3 is 15 amino acids long. V was pared by 3 bases and J by 9 bases, with 9 bases of the junction left unmatched. Germline V CDR1 and CDR2: MDHEN, SYDVKM. The CDR3 loop reads CASSLNAGQGEAQYF. The DNA of the CDR3 is TGTGCCAGCAGTTTGAATGCGGGACAGGGGGAGGCCCAGTACTTC.

This clonotype was counted ten times or more. The chain couples TRBV12-3 or TRBV12-4 to TRBJ2-5, with D uncertain. V was pared by 5 bases and J by 1 base, with 11 bases between. The length of the CDR3 is 14 residues. CDR3 sequence: CASSLGASQETQYF. The CDR3 DNA is TGTGCCAGCAGTCTCGGCGCGTCCCAAGAGACCCAGTACTTC.

The chain recombines TRBV28 with TRBJ2-2; TRBD1 might be the D (5 bases). This CDR3 has 14 residues. Germline CDR1 reads MDHEN; CDR2 reads SYDVKM. V lost 7 bases and J 10 bases, leaving 19 bases between the germline ends. The CDR3 nucleotides read TGTGCCAGCAACCTAAGGACAACGAGAGAGGAGCTGTTTTTT. Protein product: CASNLRTTREELFF.

This clonotype was counted between two and nine times. The CDR3 loop is CASIGGRIPYEQYF. The CDR3 coding sequence is TGTGCCAGCATCGGCGGCCGGATTCCCTACGAGCAGTACTTC. The chain is built from TRBV28 and TRBJ2-7; D is uncertain. CDR3 size: 14 residues. Germline-derived CDR1 and CDR2 are MDHEN and SYDVKM. V was shortened by 7 bases and J by 2 bases, with 15 bases between the two germline ends.

This clonotype was seen only a few times. The chain links TRBV4-1 to TRBJ1-6; 7 nucleotides align to TRBD1. V lost 4 bases and J lost 10; bases outside the gene matches: 10. Germline V gives CDR1 MGHRA, CDR2 YSYEKL. The CDR3 has 15 residues. The CDR3, as DNA: TGCGCCAGCAGCCTAGGGACAGCTGGGACGTCACCCCTCCACTTT. Amino acids: CASSLGTAGTSPLHF.